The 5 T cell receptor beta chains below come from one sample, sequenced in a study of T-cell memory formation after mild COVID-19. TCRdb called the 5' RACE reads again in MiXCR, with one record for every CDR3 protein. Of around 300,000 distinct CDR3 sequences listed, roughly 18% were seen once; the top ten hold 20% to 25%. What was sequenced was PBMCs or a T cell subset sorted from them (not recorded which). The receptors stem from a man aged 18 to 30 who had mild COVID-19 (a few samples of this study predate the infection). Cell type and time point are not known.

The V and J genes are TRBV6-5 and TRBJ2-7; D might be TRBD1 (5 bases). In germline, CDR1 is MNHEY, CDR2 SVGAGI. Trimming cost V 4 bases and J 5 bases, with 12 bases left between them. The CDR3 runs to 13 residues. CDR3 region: CASSSNQGNEQYF. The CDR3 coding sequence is TGTGCCAGCAGTTCCAATCAGGGTAACGAGCAGTACTTC.

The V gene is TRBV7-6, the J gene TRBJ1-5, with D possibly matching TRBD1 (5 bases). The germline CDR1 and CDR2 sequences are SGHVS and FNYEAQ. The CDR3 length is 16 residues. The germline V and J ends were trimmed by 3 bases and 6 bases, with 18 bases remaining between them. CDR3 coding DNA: TGTGCCAGCAGCTTGTTCCCATCGGGCCAGGGTCAGCCCCAGCATTTT. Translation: CASSLFPSGQGQPQHF.

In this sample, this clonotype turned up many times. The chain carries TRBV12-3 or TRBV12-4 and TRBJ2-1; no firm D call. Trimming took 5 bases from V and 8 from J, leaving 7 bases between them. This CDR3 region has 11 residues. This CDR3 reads CASSLVDEQFF. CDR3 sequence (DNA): TGTGCCAGCAGTCTAGTAGATGAGCAGTTCTTC.

CDR3 region: CASSEEWTTDYEQYV. The CDR3 DNA reads TGTGCCAGCAGTGAAGAATGGACAACCGATTACGAGCAGTACGTC. The rearrangement uses TRBV6-1 and TRBJ2-7, with a tentative D call TRBD1 (5 bases). This CDR3 comprises 15 residues. The V end lost 1 base, the J end lost 4 bases, and 14 bases lay between the germline ends. Germline V gene sequence: CDR1 MNHNS, CDR2 SASEGT.

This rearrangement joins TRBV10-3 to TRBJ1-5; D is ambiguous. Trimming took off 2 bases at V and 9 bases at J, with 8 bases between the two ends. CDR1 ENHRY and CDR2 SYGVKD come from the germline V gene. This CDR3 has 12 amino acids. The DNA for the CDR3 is TGTGCCATCAGTGAGGCCCTAGGGCCCCAGCATTTT. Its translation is CAISEALGPQHF.